This T cell receptor (beta chain) was retrieved from a study of T cells after posttransplantation cyclophosphamide. Study conclusions and caveats: Recipient CMV seropositivity and CMV reactivation strongly tracked TRB clonality. Tissue-infiltrating T cells from skin or gut overlapped little with blood T cells. Later post-transplant blood repertoires were often dominated by donor CD8+ memory clones.

This clone appeared many times. What it binds is unknown. This CDR3 contains 13 residues. In germline, CDR1 is WNHNN, CDR2 SYGVQD (reference sequence). V was clipped by 3 bases and J by 6 bases, with 9 bases between them. The table came from immunoSEQ multiplex PCR; TCRdb's copy has only in-frame clones and leaves some out. This repertoire lists tens of thousands of clones without singletons; approximately 2.2% sits in the top ten. V and J are TRBV10-1 and TRBJ2-1; perhaps TRBD2 as D (6 bases). The sequence derives from a man aged 35 to 55 in good health, CMV-negative, and a related stem cell transplant donor. The sequencing sample was made of PBMCs. CDR3 DNA sequence: TGCGCCAGCAGTGAATCGACTAGCAATGAGCAGTTCTTC. Translated, it gives CASSESTSNEQFF.